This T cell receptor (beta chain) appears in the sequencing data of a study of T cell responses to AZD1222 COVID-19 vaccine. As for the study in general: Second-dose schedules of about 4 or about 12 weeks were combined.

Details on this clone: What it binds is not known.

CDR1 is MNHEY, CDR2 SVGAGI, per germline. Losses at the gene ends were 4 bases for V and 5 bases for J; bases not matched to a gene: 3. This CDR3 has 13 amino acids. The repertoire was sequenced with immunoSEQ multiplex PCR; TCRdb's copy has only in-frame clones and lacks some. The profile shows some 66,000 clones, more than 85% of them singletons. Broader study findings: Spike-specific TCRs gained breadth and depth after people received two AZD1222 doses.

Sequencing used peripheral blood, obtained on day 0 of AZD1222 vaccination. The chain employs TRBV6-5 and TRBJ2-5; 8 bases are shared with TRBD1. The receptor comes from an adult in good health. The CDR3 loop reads CASSSGGEETQYF. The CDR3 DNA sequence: TGTGCCAGCAGTTCAGGGGGCGAGGAGACCCAGTACTTC.